This T cell receptor (beta chain) was identified in a study of T cells in women clearing cervical HPV infection. Prevalent HPV16 infections were excluded; only incident single HPV16 infections included. The study, taken as a whole, reports: It is unknown whether associations predate infection; no effector/memory or HPV-specific sorting. Repertoire richness, not evenness, was significantly elevated in CIN3+ cases versus controls.

Regarding this clone: No antigen is known for it. The CDR3 end falls 3 residues outside the read, so it is completed with the germline J gene.

CDR3 size: 15 residues. Germline V gene lookup returns CDR1 SGHTA and CDR2 FQGTGA. Data came from immunoSEQ multiplex PCR; TCRdb stores just in-frame clones and leaves some out. Its table records about 46,000 clones. Sequenced input: blood buffy coat. The V call is TRBV7-3, the J call TRBJ1-4; D is uncertain. The sequence came from a woman between 18 and 75 years old with a cervical HPV16 infection that either progressed to CIN3+ or cleared (not recorded which). CDR3 protein: CASSLSRGLNSPLFF. The CDR3 DNA, read in part, is TGTGCCAGCAGCTTAAGTCGCGGACTTAATTCACCA.